Below are 24 T cell receptor beta chains sequenced from a single sample in a study of cytomegalovirus exposure and HLA in healthy donors. Primers for the PCR totalled 60 Vbeta and 13 Jbeta. Clones were sequenced by immunoSEQ multiplex PCR, and TCRdb holds only the in-frame ones, with some missing. Its listing shows about 91,000 clones. Sequencing was carried out using PBMCs. These receptors were obtained from a woman aged 25 to 45 in good health and CMV-seronegative.

The rearrangement links TRBV5-8 to TRBJ2-3; possible D gene TRBD1, 5 bases. Per the germline V gene, CDR1 is SGHTS and CDR2 is YDEGEE. Trimming took 2 bases from V and 4 from J, leaving 14 bases between them. The CDR3 is made up of 15 amino acids. The CDR3 DNA is TGTGCCAGCAGCTTTAGGGGCATTAGGGCAGATACGCAGTATTTT. Translated: CASSFRGIRADTQYF.

This chain connects TRBV28 to TRBJ2-1; maybe TRBD2 (5 bases). This CDR3 contains 17 residues. Germline V gives CDR1 MDHEN, CDR2 SYDVKM. V was cut by 2 bases and J by 3 bases, with 17 bases left in between. The CDR3 coding sequence is TGTGCCAGCAGTTTAGGAAGGAGGCGGAACCTCTACAATGAGCAGTTCTTC. Protein: CASSLGRRRNLYNEQFF.

V gene TRBV18 combines with J gene TRBJ1-1; 10 positions agree with TRBD1. Germline V gene data show CDR1 as KGHSH and CDR2 as LQKENI. This CDR3 is built from 17 residues. After removal of 2 bases from V and 5 bases from J, the junction contained 11 bases not matched to a gene. The CDR3 bases are TGTGCCAGCTCACCAAGGGGGGCGGGACAGGGGAAAACTGAAGCTTTCTTT. Its translation is CASSPRGAGQGKTEAFF.

This sequence joins TRBV28 and TRBJ2-4; D perhaps matches TRBD2 (6 bases). Germline V CDR1 and CDR2: MDHEN, SYDVKM. Trimming removed 5 bases at V and 7 bases at J, with 21 bases between. This CDR3 is built from 16 residues. The CDR3 reads CASSPEWGVVPNIQYF. The CDR3 region has the DNA TGTGCCAGCAGTCCCGAGTGGGGGGTAGTTCCCAACATTCAGTACTTC. Looking up the rest from reference TRBV28 and TRBJ2-4 gives the full variable domain: DVKVTQSSRYLVKRTGEKVFLECVQDMDHENMFWYRQDPGLGLRLIYFSYDVKMKEKGDIPEGYSVSREKKERFSLILESASTNQTSMYLCASSPEWGVVPNIQYFGAGTRLSVL.

The V gene is TRBV27, the J gene TRBJ2-7; perhaps TRBD1 as D (6 bases). V gave up 4 bases and J gave up 0 bases, with 13 bases separating them. CDR3 size: 15 residues. From germline, CDR1 is MNHEY and CDR2 SMNVEV (reference sequence). The CDR3 DNA is TGTGCCAGCAGTTCCCCCACAGGGAGCTCCTACGAGCAGTACTTC. It encodes CASSSPTGSSYEQYF.

This chain uses TRBV5-4 with TRBJ2-3, with D maybe TRBD1 (5 bases). The CDR3 runs to 14 residues. Trimming removed 5 bases from V and 0 bases from J, with 10 bases in between. Germline V gives CDR1 SGHNT, CDR2 YYREEE (reference sequence). The DNA for the CDR3 is TGTGCCAGCAGTTTTGCAGGGAGCACAGATACGCAGTATTTT. Residues: CASSFAGSTDTQYF.

The V call is TRBV5-1, the J call TRBJ2-7; TRBD1 matches 7 bases. From germline, CDR1 is SGHRS and CDR2 YFSETQ. The CDR3 consists of 15 residues. V was pared by 3 bases and J by 2 bases, with 8 bases of the junction left unmatched. In DNA form, the CDR3 reads TGCGCCAGCAGCTCCGGGACAGTAAAGACCTACGAGCAGTACTTC. Its protein product is CASSSGTVKTYEQYF.

The rearrangement uses TRBV11-2 and TRBJ2-7, with TRBD1 matching over 7 bases. Trimming cost V 5 bases and J 2 bases; bases outside gene matches: 6. CDR1 and CDR2 (germline): SGHAT, FQNNGV. The length of the CDR3 is 14 residues. The CDR3 region is CASSTYRGPYEQYF. As DNA, the CDR3 is TGTGCCAGCAGCACATACAGGGGACCCTACGAGCAGTACTTC.

J is TRBJ1-4 and V is TRBV5-6, with D possibly matching TRBD1 (6 bases). Trimming shortened V by 6 bases and J by 8 bases, and 17 bases separated the two germline ends. Per the germline V gene, CDR1 is SGHDT and CDR2 is YYEEEE. The CDR3 is 14 residues long. CDR3 residues: CASNLQGLGEKLFF. CDR3 DNA sequence: TGTGCCAGCAACCTACAGGGTCTTGGAGAAAAACTGTTTTTT.

The chain recombines TRBV27 with TRBJ1-5; a possible D gene is TRBD1 (5 bases). The CDR3 has 16 residues. The V end lost 3 bases, the J end lost 7 bases, and 19 bases lay between the germline ends. Germline V gene data show CDR1 as MNHEY and CDR2 as SMNVEV (reference sequence). The CDR3 DNA reads as TGTGCCAGCAGTTTTGTTGGGGGGAGTTCGGGACAGCCCCAGCATTTT. Its protein product is CASSFVGGSSGQPQHF.

The rearrangement links TRBV29-1 to TRBJ1-3; perhaps TRBD1 as D (6 bases). The CDR3 is made up of 13 amino acids. Trimming shortened V by 4 bases and J by 2 bases, and 9 bases separated the two germline ends. Germline lookup yields CDR1 SQVTM and CDR2 ANQGSEA. CDR3 region: CSVGGPPGNTIYF. Written as DNA, the CDR3 is TGCAGCGTTGGGGGGCCCCCTGGAAACACCATATATTTT.

This sequence joins TRBV19 and TRBJ1-1; D not certain. This CDR3 comprises 14 residues. V dropped 3 bases and J dropped 4 bases, with 12 bases sitting between them. CDR1 and CDR2 (germline): LNHDA, SQIVND (reference sequence). Here the CDR3 DNA reads TGTGCCAGTAGTATTCCAGGATACCGCACTGAAGCTTTCTTT. This gives the protein CASSIPGYRTEAFF.

The CDR3 sequence is CASRRDRDTYEQYF. The CDR3 DNA follows: TGTGCCAGCCGCCGGGACAGGGACACCTACGAGCAGTACTTC. The chain combines TRBV6-5 with TRBJ2-7; 9 bases map to TRBD1. J gave up 2 bases and V 8 bases, and 7 bases lay outside the gene matches. The CDR3 extends over 14 amino acids. Germline CDR1 reads MNHEY; CDR2 reads SVGAGI.

The V call is TRBV7-9, the J call TRBJ1-1; D uncertain. Per germline, CDR1 SEHNR and CDR2 FQNEAQ (reference sequence). The CDR3 has 15 residues. V gave up 1 base and J gave up 0 bases, with 9 bases separating them. The DNA for the CDR3 is TGTGCCAGCAGCTTAGGAGAGGTCTTGAACACTGAAGCTTTCTTT. It translates to CASSLGEVLNTEAFF.

The gene calls are TRBV5-1 and TRBJ1-4; a possible D gene is TRBD1 (6 bases). The CDR3 runs to 13 residues. V lost 8 bases, J lost 4 bases, and 12 bases lay in between. Germline lookup yields CDR1 SGHRS and CDR2 YFSETQ. This chain's CDR3 is CASAGANNEKLFF. DNA of the CDR3: TGCGCCAGTGCAGGGGCCAATAATGAAAAACTGTTTTTT. Filled out from reference TRBV5-1 and TRBJ1-4, the complete variable domain reads KAGVTQTPRYLIKTRGQQVTLSCSPISGHRSVSWYQQTPGQGLQFLFEYFSETQRNKGNFPGRFSGRQFSNSRSEMNVSTLELGDSALYLCASAGANNEKLFFGSGTQLSVL.

This chain uses TRBV6-1 with TRBJ1-2; D gene unclear. Germline values: CDR1 MNHNS, CDR2 SASEGT. V was clipped by 5 bases and J by 4 bases, with 11 bases between them. The CDR3 covers 13 residues. The CDR3 DNA is TGTGCCAGCAGTCGGGGAGGAAGCTATGGCTACACCTTC. Translating it yields CASSRGGSYGYTF.

This chain joins TRBV27 and TRBJ2-7, with 7 positions matching TRBD1. Germline lookup yields CDR1 MNHEY and CDR2 SMNVEV (reference sequence). Trimming at V came to 5 bases and at J to 5 bases, leaving 3 bases not matched to a gene. This CDR3 has 12 amino acids. The CDR3 loop reads CASSNRGDEQYF. The CDR3 DNA follows: TGTGCCAGCAGTAACAGGGGCGACGAGCAGTACTTC.

The chain carries TRBV4-1 and TRBJ2-2; a weak D match, TRBD1 (6 bases). Germline loops: CDR1 MGHRA, CDR2 YSYEKL. The CDR3 covers 16 residues. Trimming took off 0 bases at V and 5 bases at J, with 13 bases between the two ends. The CDR3 protein is CASSQEGAGMTGELFF. Written as DNA, the CDR3 is TGCGCCAGCAGCCAAGAGGGGGCAGGAATGACCGGGGAGCTGTTTTTT.

Notes on this clone: The same CDR3 can be traced to other DNA sequences in this sample. The J gene is TRBJ2-7, the V gene TRBV27, with D possibly being TRBD1 (6 bases). The V gene lost 3 bases and the J gene lost 1 base, with 7 bases spanning the gap. CDR1 and CDR2 from the germline V gene are MNHEY and SMNVEV (reference sequence). There are 13 residues in the CDR3. CDR3 loop: CASSFGQSYEQYF. CDR3 nucleotides: TGTGCCAGCAGTTTCGGACAGTCCTACGAGCAGTACTTC.

The CDR3, as DNA: TGTGCCATCAGCGTCCTCACAGATACGCAGTATTTT. Residues: CAISVLTDTQYF. The chain combines TRBV10-3 with TRBJ2-3; D is unresolved. The CDR3 runs to 12 residues. Germline CDR1 and CDR2: ENHRY and SYGVKD. The V and J ends lost 6 bases and 2 bases respectively, with 6 bases between them.

The chain recombines TRBV15 with TRBJ2-1; the D gene is possibly TRBD1 (5 bases). CDR1 is LNHNV and CDR2 is YYDKDF in the germline V gene (reference sequence). The length of the CDR3 is 14 residues. The germline V and J ends were trimmed by 0 bases and 8 bases, with 11 bases remaining between them. CDR3 DNA sequence: TGTGCCACCAGCAGAGATTTTAGCAGGGATGAGCAGTTCTTC. This translates into CATSRDFSRDEQFF. The complete variable domain, with remaining parts taken from reference TRBV15 and TRBJ2-1, reads DAMVIQNPRYQVTQFGKPVTLSCSQTLNHNVMYWYQQKSSQAPKLLFHYYDKDFNNEADTPDNFQSRRPNTSFCFLDIRSPGLGDTAMYLCATSRDFSRDEQFFGPGTRLTVL.

The chain couples TRBV14 to TRBJ2-7; 11 bases match TRBD1. The CDR3 spans 15 residues. In germline, CDR1 is SGHDN, CDR2 FVKESK. Trimming at V came to 4 bases and at J to 3 bases, leaving 5 bases not matched to a gene. The CDR3 nucleotides are TGTGCCAGCAGCCTCGGGACAGGGGGAGGCTACGAGCAGTACTTC. The encoded protein is CASSLGTGGGYEQYF.

The DNA of the CDR3 is TGTGCCAGTAGTCCTTCGACTAGCGGGGGGGGTCTGAACACTGAAGCTTTCTTT. It translates to CASSPSTSGGGLNTEAFF. The chain joins TRBV19 to TRBJ1-1, with D perhaps matching TRBD1 (5 bases). CDR3 length: 18 amino acids. V lost 5 bases to trimming and J lost 0 bases, with 22 bases between them. Germline CDR1 LNHDA, CDR2 SQIVND (reference sequence).

The chain joins TRBV19 to TRBJ1-2, with D possibly matching TRBD1 (6 bases). Trimming took 6 bases from V and 8 from J, leaving 16 bases between them. Per germline, CDR1 LNHDA and CDR2 SQIVND (reference sequence). CDR3 length: 13 amino acids. In DNA form, the CDR3 reads TGTGCCAGTAGAACAGGGCTCCTAGGGGGCTACACCTTC. Translating it yields CASRTGLLGGYTF.